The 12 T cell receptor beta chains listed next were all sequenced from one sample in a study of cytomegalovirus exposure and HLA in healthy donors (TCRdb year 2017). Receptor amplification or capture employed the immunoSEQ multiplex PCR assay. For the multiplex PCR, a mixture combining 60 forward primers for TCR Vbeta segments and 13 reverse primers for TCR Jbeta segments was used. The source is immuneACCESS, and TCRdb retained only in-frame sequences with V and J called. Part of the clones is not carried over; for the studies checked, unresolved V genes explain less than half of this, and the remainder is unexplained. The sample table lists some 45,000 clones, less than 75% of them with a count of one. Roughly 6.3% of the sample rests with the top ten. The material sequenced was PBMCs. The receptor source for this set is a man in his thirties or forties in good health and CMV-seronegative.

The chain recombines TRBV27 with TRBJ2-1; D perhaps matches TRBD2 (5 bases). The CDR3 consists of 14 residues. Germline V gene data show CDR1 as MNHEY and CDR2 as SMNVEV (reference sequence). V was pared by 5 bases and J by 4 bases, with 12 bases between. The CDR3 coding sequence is TGTGCCAGCAGTGGGTGGACTTTTTACAATGAGCAGTTCTTC. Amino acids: CASSGWTFYNEQFF.

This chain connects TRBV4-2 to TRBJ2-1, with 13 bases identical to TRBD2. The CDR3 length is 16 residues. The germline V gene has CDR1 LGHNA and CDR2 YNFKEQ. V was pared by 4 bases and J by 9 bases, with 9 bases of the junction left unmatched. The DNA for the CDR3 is TGTGCCAGCAGCCCACCTAGGACTAGCGGGAGTGTTGAGCAGTTCTTC. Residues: CASSPPRTSGSVEQFF.

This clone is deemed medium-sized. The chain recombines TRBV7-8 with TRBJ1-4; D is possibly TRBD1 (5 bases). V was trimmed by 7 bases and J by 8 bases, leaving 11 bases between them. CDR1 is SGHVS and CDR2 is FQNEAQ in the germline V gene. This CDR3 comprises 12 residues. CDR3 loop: CASTWGDEKLFF. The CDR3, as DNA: TGTGCCAGCACCTGGGGGGACGAAAAACTGTTTTTT.

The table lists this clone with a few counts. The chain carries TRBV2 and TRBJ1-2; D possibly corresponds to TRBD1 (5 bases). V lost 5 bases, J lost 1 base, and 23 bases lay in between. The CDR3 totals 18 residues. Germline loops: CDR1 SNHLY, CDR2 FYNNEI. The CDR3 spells CASSKSGRGSPFNYGYTF. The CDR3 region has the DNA TGTGCCAGCAGTAAATCGGGGCGGGGGTCCCCCTTTAACTATGGCTACACCTTC.

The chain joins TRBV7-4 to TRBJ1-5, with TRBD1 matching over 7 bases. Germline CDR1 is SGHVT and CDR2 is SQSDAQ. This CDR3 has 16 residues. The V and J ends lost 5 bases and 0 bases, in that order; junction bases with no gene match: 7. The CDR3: CASSLGTVNSNQPQHF. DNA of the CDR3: TGTGCCAGCAGCCTCGGGACAGTAAATAGCAATCAGCCCCAGCATTTT.

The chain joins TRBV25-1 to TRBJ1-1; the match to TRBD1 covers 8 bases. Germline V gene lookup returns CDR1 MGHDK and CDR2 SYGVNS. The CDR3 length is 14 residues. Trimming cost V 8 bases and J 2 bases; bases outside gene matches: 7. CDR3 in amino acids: CASEAGTGNTEAFF. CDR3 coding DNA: TGTGCCAGCGAAGCCGGGACAGGCAACACTGAAGCTTTCTTT.

The CDR3 DNA reads TGCGCCAGCAGCCAAGATGAGGGGGGGCGTGGGTGGGAGCAGTTCTTC. Its protein is CASSQDEGGRGWEQFF. V and J are TRBV4-1 and TRBJ2-1, with D possibly TRBD2 on 7 matching bases. CDR3 length: 16 residues. CDR1 and CDR2 from the germline V gene are MGHRA and YSYEKL. Deletions cut 0 bases from V and 10 bases from J, with 19 bases between.

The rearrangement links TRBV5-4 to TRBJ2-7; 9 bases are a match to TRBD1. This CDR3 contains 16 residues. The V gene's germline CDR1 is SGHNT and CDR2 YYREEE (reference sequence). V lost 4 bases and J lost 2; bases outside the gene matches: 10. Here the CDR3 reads CASSRGAGQGPYEQYF. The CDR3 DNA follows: TGTGCCAGCAGCCGCGGGGCGGGACAGGGACCCTACGAGCAGTACTTC.

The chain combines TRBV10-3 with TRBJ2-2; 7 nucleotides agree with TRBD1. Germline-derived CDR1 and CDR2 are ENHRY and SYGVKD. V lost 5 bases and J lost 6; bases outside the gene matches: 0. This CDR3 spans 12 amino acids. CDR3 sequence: CAISQGAGELFF. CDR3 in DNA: TGTGCCATCAGTCAGGGGGCCGGGGAGCTGTTTTTT.

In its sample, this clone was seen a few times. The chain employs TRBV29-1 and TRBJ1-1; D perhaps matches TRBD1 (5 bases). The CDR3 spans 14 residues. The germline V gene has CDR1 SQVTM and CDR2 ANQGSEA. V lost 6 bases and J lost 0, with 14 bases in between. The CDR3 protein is CSVGRTTMNTEAFF. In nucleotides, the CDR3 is TGCAGCGTGGGACGGACTACTATGAACACTGAAGCTTTCTTT.

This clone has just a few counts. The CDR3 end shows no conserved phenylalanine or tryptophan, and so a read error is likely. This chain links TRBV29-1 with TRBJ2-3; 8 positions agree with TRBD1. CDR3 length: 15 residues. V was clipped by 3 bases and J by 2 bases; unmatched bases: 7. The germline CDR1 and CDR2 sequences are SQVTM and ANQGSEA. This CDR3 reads CSVDLQGVNTDTQYV. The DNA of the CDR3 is TGCAGCGTTGACTTACAGGGGGTGAACACAGATACGCAGTATGTT.

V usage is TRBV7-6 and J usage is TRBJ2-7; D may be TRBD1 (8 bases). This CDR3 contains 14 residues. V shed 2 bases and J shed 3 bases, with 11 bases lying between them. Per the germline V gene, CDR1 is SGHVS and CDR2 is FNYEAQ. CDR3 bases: TGTGCCAGCAGCTTAACAGGGGGGGACTACGAGCAGTACTTC. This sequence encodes CASSLTGGDYEQYF.